This TCR beta chain was profiled in a study of T cell changes during pregnancy in multiple sclerosis. Germline CDR1 is MNHNY and CDR2 is SVGAGI (reference sequence). V dropped 7 bases and J dropped 1; count of bases not matched to a gene: 8. The CDR3 has 16 residues. Repertoires were generated with immunoSEQ multiplex PCR, while TCRdb's copy carries only in-frame clones and drops some. The table has around 67,000 clones, roughly nine tenths seen once. This chain uses TRBV6-6 with TRBJ1-5; 9 positions agree with TRBD1. This receptor was taken from a female donor in good health, enrolled as a control in a pregnancy study. The specimen was peripheral blood, collected after pregnancy. The chain's CDR3 is CASTPDRGKSNQPQHF. In DNA form, the CDR3 reads TGTGCCAGCACCCCGGACAGGGGCAAAAGCAATCAGCCCCAGCATTTT.